This TCR beta chain came from a study of CD8 T cells in ankylosing spondylitis. CDR1 and CDR2 (germline): MNHEY, SVGAGI. CDR3 length equals 16 residues. With 0 bases clipped from V and 2 bases from J, the junction kept 5 bases outside the gene matches. This clonotype was recorded many times. TCRdb analysed the 5' RACE reads with MiXCR anew, one entry per CDR3 protein. The sample lists about 66,000 distinct CDR3 sequences; roughly 6.1% were seen once. Sequencing input: synovial fluid, either unsorted or a sorted T cell fraction (not recorded which). The sequence derives from a male donor with ankylosing spondylitis. The genes are TRBV6-5 and TRBJ2-3; 7 bases match TRBD1. The CDR3 protein is CASSYSWTGTTDTQYF. CDR3 DNA sequence: TGTGCCAGCAGTTACTCCTGGACAGGAACCACAGATACGCAGTATTTT.